A selection of T cell receptor beta chains follows, all from one sample in a study of cytomegalovirus exposure and HLA in healthy donors. Data came from immunoSEQ multiplex PCR; TCRdb stores just in-frame clones and leaves some out. The profile shows 150,000 to 180,000 clones, 75% of them singletons. Input material: PBMCs. The receptors originated from a man between 18 and 29 years old in good health and CMV-seronegative. The CDR3 runs from the conserved cysteine through the conserved F or W. D genes are given only for firm matches. Size is stated for part of the rows, as once, few or many counts, or as a class when the clone is expanded.

clone_size	j_call	v_call	d_call	cdr3_nt	cdr3_aa
NA	TRBJ2-5	TRBV2	NA	TGTGCCAGCGGGGGTAGTGCTCGGGGGGAGACCCAGTACTTC	CASGGSARGETQYF
NA	TRBJ2-3	TRBV5-6	NA	TGTGCCAGCAGCCCGGCCGGGAGTAGCACAGATACGCAGTATTTT	CASSPAGSSTDTQYF
NA	TRBJ2-1	TRBV7-9	TRBD2	TGTGCCAGCAGCTTTCTAGCGGGAGCGGCGAATGAGCAGTTCTTC	CASSFLAGAANEQFF
NA	TRBJ2-7	TRBV19	NA	TGTGCCAGTAGTATAGATGCCGAGGATTACGAGCAGTACTTC	CASSIDAEDYEQYF
NA	TRBJ2-7	TRBV28	TRBD2	TGTGCCAGCAGGCCTTCGACTAGCGGGATGTTCCACGAGCAGTACTTC	CASRPSTSGMFHEQYF
NA	TRBJ2-2	TRBV18	TRBD1	TGTGCCAGCTCACCACCGGACAGGCACAACACCGGGGAGCTGTTTTTT	CASSPPDRHNTGELFF
NA	TRBJ2-5	TRBV28	TRBD1	TGTGCCAGCAGGGAGACGAGGGGGCCGGAGACCCAGTACTTC	CASRETRGPETQYF
NA	TRBJ1-1	TRBV5-4	NA	TGTGCCAGCAGCCAGAGCTCTTATGACAGCGAACCCGAAGCTTTCTTT	CASSQSSYDSEPEAFF
NA	TRBJ2-7	TRBV7-9	NA	TGTTCCAGCAGCTTAGTTGGAGGGGCCAGCTCCTACGAGCAGTACTTC	CSSSLVGGASSYEQYF
NA	TRBJ2-5	TRBV7-9	TRBD1	TGTTCCAGCACCCCCCCCGGGACAGGGGTGGGAGAGACCCAGTACTTC	CSSTPPGTGVGETQYF
NA	TRBJ2-2	TRBV5-1	NA	TGCGCCAGCAGCGGAATTGACGGGACCGGGGAGCTGTTTTTT	CASSGIDGTGELFF
few	TRBJ1-2	TRBV5-6	NA	TGTGCCAGCAGCCACCCGGGGAGGGGGGAACACTATGGCTACACCTTC	CASSHPGRGEHYGYTF
few	TRBJ1-2	TRBV7-9	TRBD1	TGTGCCAGCAGCTCCGGAGACAGGGGGACTAACTATGGCTACACCTTC	CASSSGDRGTNYGYTF
few	TRBJ2-2	TRBV6-5	NA	TGTGCCAGCAGTTACACGAGACTGGGTACCGGGGAGCTGTTTTTT	CASSYTRLGTGELFF
NA	TRBJ2-7	TRBV4-1	NA	TGCGCCAGCAGCCGGGGGGACTACGAGCAGTACTTC	CASSRGDYEQYF
NA	TRBJ2-2	TRBV12-2	NA	TGTGCAAGTCGTCCTTCCGGGACTAGCGGATCCACCGGGGAGCTGTTTTTT	CASRPSGTSGSTGELFF
NA	TRBJ2-7	TRBV25-1	TRBD2	TGTGCCAGCAGTGAAGCGGGAGGTCCCTACGAGCAGTACTTC	CASSEAGGPYEQYF
few	TRBJ2-1	TRBV7-9	TRBD2	TGTGCCAGCAGCTTAGTCGGCGGGAGGCAGAATGAGCAGTTCTTC	CASSLVGGRQNEQFF
few	TRBJ2-5	TRBV5-1	NA	TGCGCCAGCAGCTTGGGGCCCTCGATTGAGCGCGAGACCCAGTACTTC	CASSLGPSIERETQYF
few	TRBJ1-2	TRBV18	NA	TGTGCCAGCTCACGGCGAGGCGGTACCTATGGCTACACCTTC	CASSRRGGTYGYTF
NA	TRBJ2-7	TRBV15	NA	TGTGCCACCAGCAGAACCCAGCGGGCGGCTTCCTACGAGCAGTACTTC	CATSRTQRAASYEQYF
NA	TRBJ1-1	TRBV2	TRBD1	TGTGCCAGCAGTCCAGACAGGGTGAAGGGCACTGAAGCTTTCTTT	CASSPDRVKGTEAFF
NA	TRBJ1-6	TRBV5-4	TRBD1	TGTGCCAGCAGCCGCGGGACAGCTTATAATTCACCCCTCCACTTT	CASSRGTAYNSPLHF
NA	TRBJ2-7	TRBV27	TRBD1	TGTGCCAGCAGCTCCCTCCGGGACAGACCTTACGAGCAGTACTTC	CASSSLRDRPYEQYF
few	TRBJ2-7	TRBV5-6	TRBD2	TGTGCCAGCAGCTCTAGCGGGAGGGGGGCCTACGAGCAGTACTTC	CASSSSGRGAYEQYF
NA	TRBJ1-1	TRBV28	TRBD1	TGTGCCAGCACCACGGGACAGTATCAAGGAGCTTTCTTT	CASTTGQYQGAFF
few	TRBJ2-7	TRBV13	TRBD1	TGTGCCAGCAGCTCACTCACTGGGACAGGTAAACGATCCTACGAGCAGTACTTC	CASSSLTGTGKRSYEQYF
NA	TRBJ2-5	TRBV5-6	TRBD1	TGTGCCAGCAGCTCCGGGACAGGGACGACCACACAAGAGACCCAGTACTTC	CASSSGTGTTTQETQYF
NA	TRBJ2-7	TRBV2	TRBD2	TGTGCCAGCAGGGGGCTGGCGGGAGTCTGGGACGAGCAGTACTTC	CASRGLAGVWDEQYF
NA	TRBJ1-5	TRBV5-4	NA	TGTGCCAGCAGCTTACAGGGCAATCAGCCCCAGCATTTT	CASSLQGNQPQHF
NA	TRBJ2-3	TRBV5-6	TRBD1	TGTGCCAGCAGCTTAGGACAGGCCAGCACAGATACGCAGTATTTT	CASSLGQASTDTQYF
NA	TRBJ2-7	TRBV5-4	TRBD1	TGTGCCAGCAGTTATGGACAGGGGGCAGAGCAGTACTTC	CASSYGQGAEQYF
NA	TRBJ1-2	TRBV7-9	TRBD1	TGTGCCAGCAGCTTAGGGGACAGTCCCTATGGCTACACCTTC	CASSLGDSPYGYTF
NA	TRBJ2-2	TRBV10-3	TRBD2	TGTGCCATCAACCGAGGGACTAGCGGTACCGGGGAGCTGTTTTTT	CAINRGTSGTGELFF